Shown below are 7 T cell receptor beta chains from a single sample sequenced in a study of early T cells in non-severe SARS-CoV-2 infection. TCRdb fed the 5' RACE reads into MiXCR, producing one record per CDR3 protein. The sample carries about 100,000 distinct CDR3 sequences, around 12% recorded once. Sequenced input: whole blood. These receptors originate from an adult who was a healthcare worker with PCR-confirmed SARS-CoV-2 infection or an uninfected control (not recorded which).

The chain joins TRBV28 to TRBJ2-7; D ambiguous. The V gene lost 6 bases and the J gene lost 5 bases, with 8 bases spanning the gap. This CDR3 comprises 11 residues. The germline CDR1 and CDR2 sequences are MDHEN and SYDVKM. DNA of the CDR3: TGTGCCAGCAGCCGAACTCACGAGCAGTACTTC. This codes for CASSRTHEQYF.

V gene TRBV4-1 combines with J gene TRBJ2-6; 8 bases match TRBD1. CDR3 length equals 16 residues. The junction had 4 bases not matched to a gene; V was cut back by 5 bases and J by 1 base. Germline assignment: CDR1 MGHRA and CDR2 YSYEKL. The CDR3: CASSSQGASGANVLTF. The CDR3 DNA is TGCGCCAGCAGCTCCCAGGGGGCGTCTGGGGCCAACGTCCTGACTTTC.

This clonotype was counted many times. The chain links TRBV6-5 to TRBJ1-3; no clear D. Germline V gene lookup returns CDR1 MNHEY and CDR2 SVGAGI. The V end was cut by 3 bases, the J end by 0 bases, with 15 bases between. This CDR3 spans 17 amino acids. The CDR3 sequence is CASSYFALMGSGNTIYF. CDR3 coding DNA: TGTGCCAGCAGTTATTTTGCCCTCATGGGCTCTGGAAACACCATATATTTT.

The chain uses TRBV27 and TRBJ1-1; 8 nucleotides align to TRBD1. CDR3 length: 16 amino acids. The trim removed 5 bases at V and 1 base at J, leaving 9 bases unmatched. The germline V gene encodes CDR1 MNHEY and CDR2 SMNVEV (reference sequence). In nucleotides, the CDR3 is TGTGCCAGCAGTCAAGACAGGGGAATTACGAACACTGAAGCTTTCTTT. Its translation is CASSQDRGITNTEAFF.

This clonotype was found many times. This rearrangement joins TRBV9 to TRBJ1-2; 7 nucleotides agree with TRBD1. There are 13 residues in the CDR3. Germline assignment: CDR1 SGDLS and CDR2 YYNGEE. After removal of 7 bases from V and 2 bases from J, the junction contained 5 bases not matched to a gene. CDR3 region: CASGQEFNYGYTF. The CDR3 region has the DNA TGTGCCAGCGGACAGGAATTCAACTATGGCTACACCTTC. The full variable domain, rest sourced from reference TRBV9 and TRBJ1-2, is DSGVTQTPKHLITATGQRVTLRCSPRSGDLSVYWYQQSLDQGLQFLIQYYNGEERAKGNILERFSAQQFPDLHSELNLSSLELGDSALYFCASGQEFNYGYTFGSGTRLTVV.

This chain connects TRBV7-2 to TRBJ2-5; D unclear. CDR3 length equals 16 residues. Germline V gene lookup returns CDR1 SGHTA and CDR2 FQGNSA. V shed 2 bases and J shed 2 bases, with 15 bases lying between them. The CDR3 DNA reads TGTGCCAGCAGCTTACTAAGTGGCAGCCGACAAGAGACCCAGTACTTC. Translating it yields CASSLLSGSRQETQYF.

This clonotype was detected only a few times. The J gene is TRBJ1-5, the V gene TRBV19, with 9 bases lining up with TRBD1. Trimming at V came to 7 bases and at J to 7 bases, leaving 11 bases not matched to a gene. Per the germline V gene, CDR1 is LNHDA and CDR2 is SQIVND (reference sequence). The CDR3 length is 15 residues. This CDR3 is CASTPTGGAGQPQHF. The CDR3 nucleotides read TGTGCCAGTACCCCCACAGGGGGCGCAGGACAGCCCCAGCATTTT.